The clone carrying this T cell receptor beta chain turned up a few times. Its antigen is still unknown. CDR3 length: 16 amino acids. The germline V and J ends were trimmed by 5 bases and 3 bases, with 20 bases remaining between them. CDR1 SEHNR and CDR2 FQNEAQ come from the germline V gene (reference sequence). This specimen comes from a study of blood T cells in healthy people across ages. The authors ran a second PCR of 7 to 11 cycles using a sample-barcoded 5' primer and a J-beta primer mix. TCRdb used MiXCR to reprocess the 5' RACE reads, holding one entry per CDR3 protein. The repertoire holds 850,000 to 1,000,000 distinct CDR3 sequences, with roughly half as singletons. Study results and limitations: A greater number of naive CD4+ cells and higher diversity distinguished long-lived donors from aged donors.

The source of this sequence is a woman aged 60-75 years in good health. The sequencing input was blood. The chain has TRBV7-9 and TRBJ2-7; TRBD1 is a possible D gene (6 bases). CDR3 in amino acids: CASSTRRRTDLYEQYF. Here the CDR3 DNA reads TGTGCCAGCAGCACCCGGCGGAGGACAGACCTCTACGAGCAGTACTTC.